Shown below are 31 T cell receptor beta chains from a single sample sequenced in a study of metastatic and nonmetastatic thyroid tumors. Thyroid surgery was preceded by no treatment in any patient. Using MiXCR, TCRdb re-called clones from the PCR reads. The sample comprises some 25,000 clones, around 14% of which are singletons, and 2.5% to 4% rests with the top ten. The sample comprised blood. All receptors come from a female donor with papillary thyroid cancer or a benign thyroid nodule (not recorded which). Some clones in this sample may be carry-over from other donors' samples.

Ten or more counts support this clone. This chain connects TRBV6-2 or TRBV6-3 to TRBJ2-6; D ambiguous. This CDR3 region has 14 residues. In germline, CDR1 is MNHEY, CDR2 SVGEGT. Trimming removed 5 bases from V and 0 bases from J, with 5 bases in between. CDR3 in DNA: TGTGCCAGCAGTCGACCCTCTGGGGCCAACGTCCTGACTTTC. Translated: CASSRPSGANVLTF.

This clone has at least ten counts. Other DNA sequences of this sample code for an identical CDR3. V usage is TRBV6-1 and J usage is TRBJ2-1; 8 bases line up with TRBD1. V lost 4 bases and J lost 6; bases outside the gene matches: 11. Germline loops: CDR1 MNHNS, CDR2 SASEGT. The CDR3 has 16 residues. The CDR3 region is CASSGSGTGNINEQFF. Written as DNA, the CDR3 is TGTGCCAGCAGTGGATCCGGGACAGGTAATATCAATGAGCAGTTCTTC.

Turning to this clone: The conserved phenylalanine or tryptophan normally closing the CDR3 is absent here, so this likely arose from a read error. This chain joins TRBV3-1 and TRBJ1-4; D remains unclear. Germline CDR1 reads LGHDT; CDR2 reads YNNKEL (reference sequence). The length of the CDR3 is 15 residues. V was cut by 1 base and J by 8 bases, with 14 bases left in between. The CDR3 bases are TGTGCCAGCAGCCAAGTAGGCACGCTGAAGGAAAAACTGTTTTAT. It yields the protein CASSQVGTLKEKLFY.

This clone was seen repeatedly, ten times or more. The chain has TRBV6-1 and TRBJ1-4; possible D gene TRBD1, 6 bases. The CDR3 runs to 15 residues. The germline V and J ends were trimmed by 7 bases and 8 bases, with 20 bases remaining between them. Germline assignment: CDR1 MNHNS and CDR2 SASEGT. The CDR3 region has the DNA TGTGCCAGCATGCCTGGGGGCGGGCGGCGGGAAAAACTGTTTTTT. This codes for CASMPGGGRREKLFF.

In the case of this clone: Mismatch with germline at one junction end may stem from a read error. V is TRBV28 and J is TRBJ1-2; D unclear. CDR3 length: 14 residues. Germline V gene sequence: CDR1 MDHEN, CDR2 SYDVKM. The CDR3 DNA is TGTGCCAGCAGTCCCCCTTGGACGGGCGATGGCCACACCTTC. Its protein is CASSPPWTGDGHTF.

Ten or more counts support this clone. The V and J genes are TRBV2 and TRBJ2-1; D is unclear. Trimming stripped 5 bases from V and 15 bases from J, with 14 bases between. Germline V CDR1 and CDR2: SNHLY, FYNNEI. The CDR3 length is 11 residues. CDR3 coding DNA: TGTGCCAGCAGTAGGGCCCAATGGGCGTTCTTC. Translated, it gives CASSRAQWAFF.

This clone appeared many times. J is TRBJ1-5 and V is TRBV7-6; D is possibly TRBD1 (5 bases). V shed 3 bases and J shed 7 bases, with 13 bases lying between them. This CDR3 is built from 14 residues. Germline lookup yields CDR1 SGHVS and CDR2 FNYEAQ. The CDR3 DNA is TGTGCCAGCAGCTTGGGACCAGGCGGGCAGCCCCAGCATTTT. Translating it yields CASSLGPGGQPQHF.

The rearrangement links TRBV5-1 to TRBJ2-7; TRBD2 is a possible D gene (5 bases). Per germline, CDR1 SGHRS and CDR2 YFSETQ. Between the trimmed V and J ends, which lost 1 base and 3 bases, there was a span of 14 bases. CDR3 length: 15 amino acids. Here the CDR3 reads CASSLTSAADYEQYF. The DNA for the CDR3 is TGCGCCAGCAGCTTGACCTCAGCGGCCGACTACGAGCAGTACTTC.

This clone was recorded many times. This chain connects TRBV7-2 to TRBJ2-5; TRBD2 might be the D (5 bases). Trimming left V 5 bases short and J 3 bases short, with 16 bases between. The CDR3 has 15 amino acids. Per the germline V gene, CDR1 is SGHTA and CDR2 is FQGNSA. This chain's CDR3 is CASSLRPTSEETQYF. DNA of the CDR3: TGTGCCAGCAGCCTACGGCCTACTAGTGAAGAGACCCAGTACTTC.

This clone is categorized as medium-sized. The chain couples TRBV20-1 to TRBJ2-7; 12 bases align to TRBD2. In germline, CDR1 is DFQATT, CDR2 SNEGSKA (reference sequence). V shed 1 base, J shed 4 bases, and the junction held 5 bases outside the gene matches. This CDR3 comprises 15 residues. CDR3 DNA sequence: TGCAGTGCTAGAGGACTAGCGGGAGTCACTTACGAGCAGTACTTC. Its protein product is CSARGLAGVTYEQYF.

This clone was detected ten times or more. V gene TRBV19 combines with J gene TRBJ1-1, with TRBD1 as a possible D gene (6 bases). Trimming removed 7 bases at V and 7 bases at J, with 19 bases between. Germline V gene lookup returns CDR1 LNHDA and CDR2 SQIVND (reference sequence). The CDR3 has 14 amino acids. CDR3 DNA sequence: TGTGCCAGTACCAAATACCCCGGACAGAATGAAGCTTTCTTT. Protein: CASTKYPGQNEAFF.

This clone has a count of ten or more. For the CDR3, the DNA is TGTGCCAGCAGGGGGGACGGAAACAATGAGCAGTTCTTC. Residues: CASRGDGNNEQFF. The chain is built from TRBV2 and TRBJ2-1, with D perhaps given as TRBD1 or TRBD2 (5 bases each). The ends were cut back, 6 bases at V and 5 bases at J, with 11 bases in the middle. CDR1 SNHLY and CDR2 FYNNEI come from the germline V gene. The CDR3 length is 13 residues.

This chain joins TRBV20-1 and TRBJ2-7, with TRBD1 as a possible D gene (6 bases). V lost 6 bases, J lost 4 bases, and 16 bases lay in between. The CDR3 contains 13 residues. Germline CDR1 is DFQATT and CDR2 is SNEGSKA (reference sequence). CDR3 DNA sequence: TGCAGTGCCCTCCTGGGGGCCGGATACGAGCAGTACTTC. The encoded protein is CSALLGAGYEQYF.

This clone was observed at least ten times. The CDR3, as DNA: TGTGCCAGCAGTAGATGGAACACCGGGGAGCTGTTTTTT. It encodes CASSRWNTGELFF. This chain connects TRBV6-1 to TRBJ2-2; D unresolved. The germline V and J ends were trimmed by 5 bases and 1 base, with 5 bases remaining between them. The CDR3 loop spans 13 amino acids. Germline CDR1 and CDR2: MNHNS and SASEGT.

This clone was picked up many times. Other DNA sequences in the sample encode the same CDR3. The V call is TRBV18, the J call TRBJ1-3; 8 positions match TRBD1. The germline CDR1 and CDR2 sequences are KGHSH and LQKENI. CDR3 length equals 14 residues. The J segment lost 3 bases and the V segment lost 4 bases, leaving 2 bases of the junction unmatched. The CDR3 region has the DNA TGTGCCAGCTCACGGGACAGGAATGGAAACACCATATATTTT. Its translation: CASSRDRNGNTIYF. The variable domain in full, completed from reference TRBV18 and TRBJ1-3, reads NAGVMQNPRHLVRRRGQEARLRCSPMKGHSHVYWYRQLPEEGLKFMVYLQKENIIDESGMPKERFSAEFPKEGPSILRIQQVVRGDSAAYFCASSRDRNGNTIYFGEGSWLTVV.

This clone was seen many times. The chain carries TRBV7-8 and TRBJ1-1, with D perhaps TRBD1 (5 bases). With 5 bases removed from V and 1 base from J, the gap between germline ends came to 14 bases. The CDR3 extends over 15 amino acids. The germline V gene has CDR1 SGHVS and CDR2 FQNEAQ. The CDR3 reads CASSLVEGRNTEAFF. In nucleotides, the CDR3 is TGTGCCAGCAGCCTCGTCGAGGGGCGGAACACTGAAGCTTTCTTT.

This clone was counted at least ten times. The genes are TRBV19 and TRBJ2-7; TRBD1 is a possible D gene (6 bases). This CDR3 has 14 amino acids. V was clipped by 5 bases and J by 1 base, with 12 bases between them. Germline values: CDR1 LNHDA, CDR2 SQIVND (reference sequence). The CDR3 sequence: CASSPTGSSYEQYF. As DNA, the CDR3 is TGTGCCAGTAGTCCCACAGGGAGTTCCTACGAGCAGTACTTC.

Ten or more counts support this clone. This chain links TRBV24-1 with TRBJ2-1; 10 bases are shared with TRBD2. Trimming cost V 3 bases and J 0 bases; bases outside gene matches: 1. The CDR3 is made up of 16 amino acids. Germline values: CDR1 KGHDR, CDR2 SFDVKD. The CDR3 region is CATSDRLAGSYNEQFF. For the CDR3, the DNA is TGTGCCACCAGTGATAGACTAGCGGGCTCCTACAATGAGCAGTTCTTC.

This clone came up many times. The rearrangement uses TRBV14 and TRBJ1-6, with 7 bases that match TRBD1. This CDR3 has 14 amino acids. Germline V gene data show CDR1 as SGHDN and CDR2 as FVKESK. Trimming removed 4 bases from V and 6 bases from J; junction bases left unmatched: 3. The CDR3 spells CASSLGTANSPLHF. The CDR3 DNA is TGTGCCAGCAGCCTCGGGACAGCTAATTCACCCCTCCACTTT.

This clone has a count of ten or more. This chain connects TRBV20-1 to TRBJ1-5; no firm D call. CDR3 length: 13 residues. The V gene's germline CDR1 is DFQATT and CDR2 SNEGSKA (reference sequence). Trimming pared 6 bases from V and 0 bases from J, leaving 9 bases between. CDR3 protein: CSAPKGSNQPQHF. In DNA form, the CDR3 reads TGCAGTGCCCCTAAGGGTAGCAATCAGCCCCAGCATTTT.

This clone was counted many times. This chain connects TRBV28 to TRBJ1-5; 7 bases are shared with TRBD1. Germline V gene data show CDR1 as MDHEN and CDR2 as SYDVKM. Unmatched junction bases numbered 11, after V lost 6 bases and J lost 6 bases. This CDR3 region has 15 residues. The CDR3 reads CASRKTGALGQPQHF. CDR3 sequence (DNA): TGTGCCAGCAGAAAAACAGGGGCGTTGGGTCAGCCCCAGCATTTT. The full variable domain, in which reference TRBV28 and TRBJ1-5 provide the parts outside the CDR3, is DVKVTQSSRYLVKRTGEKVFLECVQDMDHENMFWYRQDPGLGLRLIYFSYDVKMKEKGDIPEGYSVSREKKERFSLILESASTNQTSMYLCASRKTGALGQPQHFGDGTRLSIL.

With regard to this clone: At one of its ends the junction is not consistent with the germline gene, which may arise from a read error. This chain links TRBV7-2 with TRBJ1-2; the D is unclear. CDR3 length: 14 residues. Germline V gene sequence: CDR1 SGHTA, CDR2 FQGNSA. CDR3 loop: CASSARTQKGGYNF. For the CDR3, the DNA is TGTGCCAGCAGCGCCCGGACTCAGAAAGGTGGCTACAACTTC.

V usage is TRBV6-4 and J usage is TRBJ2-1, with 9 bases identical to TRBD1. The V segment lost 0 bases and the J segment 3 bases; nucleotides outside the gene matches: 0. The CDR3 sequence is 15 residues long. Per the germline V gene, CDR1 is MRHNA and CDR2 is SNTAGT. This chain's CDR3 is CASSDSTGGYNEQFF. The CDR3 region has the DNA TGTGCCAGCAGTGACTCGACAGGGGGCTACAATGAGCAGTTCTTC.

This clone ranks as medium-sized. The rearrangement links TRBV2 to TRBJ2-7, with a possible D match to TRBD2 (5 bases). Germline V CDR1 and CDR2: SNHLY, FYNNEI. The CDR3 totals 14 residues. The ends were cut back, 6 bases at V and 0 bases at J, with 12 bases in the middle. This CDR3 reads CASRRPGSSYEQYF. CDR3 coding DNA: TGTGCCAGCAGGAGGCCGGGGAGCTCCTACGAGCAGTACTTC.

This clone was observed at least ten times. The CDR3 region is CASSPFPSYEQYF. For the CDR3, the DNA is TGTGCCAGCAGCCCGTTCCCCTCCTACGAGCAGTACTTC. The chain couples TRBV3-1 to TRBJ2-7; D not resolved. The germline gives CDR1 LGHDT, CDR2 YNNKEL (reference sequence). The CDR3 runs 13 residues. The ends were cut back, 4 bases at V and 0 bases at J, with 7 bases in the middle.

This clone was seen many times. The rearrangement uses TRBV20-1 and TRBJ2-1; 12 bases match TRBD2. The V segment lost 6 bases and the J segment 8 bases; nucleotides outside the gene matches: 11. This CDR3 has 15 residues. Germline V CDR1 and CDR2: DFQATT, SNEGSKA (reference sequence). CDR3 DNA sequence: TGCAGTGCCTCAACTAGCGGGAGGTCGACGGATGAGCAGTTCTTC. Translating gives CSASTSGRSTDEQFF.

This clone came up once. The genes are TRBV24-1 and TRBJ2-5; no reliable D call. The CDR3 is 13 residues long. The germline V gene has CDR1 KGHDR and CDR2 SFDVKD. V was trimmed by 5 bases and J by 1 base, leaving 7 bases between them. CDR3 sequence (DNA): TGTGCCACCAGTGTTTGGTTCCAAGAGACCCAGTACTTC. Amino acid sequence: CATSVWFQETQYF.

This clone is medium-sized (0.01 to 0.1%). The rearrangement joins TRBV6-2 or TRBV6-3 to TRBJ1-1; D possibly corresponds to TRBD1 (5 bases). With 2 bases removed from V and 4 bases from J, the gap between germline ends came to 8 bases. This CDR3 comprises 13 residues. Germline V gene data show CDR1 as MNHEY and CDR2 as SVGEGT. The CDR3 coding sequence is TGTGCCAGCAGTTACACGGGGGGCACTGAAGCTTTCTTT. Translated: CASSYTGGTEAFF.

This clone showed up many times. The CDR3 does not end in the conserved phenylalanine or tryptophan, so this is likely a read error. V gene TRBV7-6 combines with J gene TRBJ1-6, with 7 positions matching TRBD1. This CDR3 spans 16 amino acids. The germline V gene encodes CDR1 SGHVS and CDR2 FNYEAQ. CDR3 sequence (DNA): TGTGCCAGCAGCCCCCAGGGGGGCTCCTATAGTTCACCCCTCCACCTT. Residues: CASSPQGGSYSSPLHL.

By share, this clone ranks as medium-sized (0.01 to 0.1%). The rearrangement joins TRBV6-1 to TRBJ2-7; 9 bases are shared with TRBD2. The trim removed 7 bases at V and 0 bases at J, leaving 4 bases unmatched. This CDR3 has 14 residues. The V gene's germline CDR1 is MNHNS and CDR2 SASEGT. CDR3 loop: CASISGGSSYEQYF. The CDR3, as DNA: TGTGCCAGCATTAGCGGGGGAAGCTCCTACGAGCAGTACTTC.

This clone came up a few times. The CDR3 bases are TGTGCCAGCAGTACACCAAGTTTGGACAGAGCCTACGAGCAGTACTTC. Translating it yields CASSTPSLDRAYEQYF. The chain has TRBV28 and TRBJ2-7; D is perhaps TRBD1 (6 bases). Germline values: CDR1 MDHEN, CDR2 SYDVKM. The V end lost 5 bases, the J end lost 2 bases, and 19 bases lay between the germline ends. The CDR3 spans 16 residues. The full variable domain, completed using reference TRBV28 and TRBJ2-7, is DVKVTQSSRYLVKRTGEKVFLECVQDMDHENMFWYRQDPGLGLRLIYFSYDVKMKEKGDIPEGYSVSREKKERFSLILESASTNQTSMYLCASSTPSLDRAYEQYFGPGTRLTVT.